A single sample is the source of the 5 T cell receptor beta chains below, sequenced in a study of blood T cell repertoires in COVID-19. TCRdb keeps only in-frame clones here, not all; method: immunoSEQ multiplex PCR. This table has almost 250,000 clones, around 86% appearing once. Sequencing was performed on peripheral blood. These receptors were obtained from a woman at least 80 years old with COVID-19, enrolled during active disease.

The chain employs TRBV3-1 (or the pseudogene TRBV3-2) and TRBJ1-4; tentative D call: TRBD1 (5 bases). V was pared by 5 bases and J by 3 bases, with 10 bases between. CDR3 length: 14 residues. The germline CDR1 and CDR2 sequences are LGHDT and YNNKEL (reference sequence). CDR3 in amino acids: CASSMGGANEKLFF. The CDR3 DNA follows: TGTGCCAGCAGCATGGGGGGGGCTAATGAAAAACTGTTTTTT.

As DNA, the CDR3 is TGTGCCAGCAGCTTAGTTGGGGACAACTATAATTCACCCCTCCACTTT. Translating it yields CASSLVGDNYNSPLHF. The chain joins TRBV7-8 to TRBJ1-6, with D possibly matching TRBD1 (6 bases). Germline V CDR1 and CDR2: SGHVS, FQNEAQ. V lost 1 base and J lost 3, with 10 bases in between. The CDR3 is made up of 16 amino acids.

The genes are TRBV10-3 and TRBJ1-1; D ambiguous. Germline-derived CDR1 and CDR2 are ENHRY and SYGVKD. The CDR3 runs to 16 residues. V was trimmed by 4 bases and J by 0 bases, leaving 15 bases between them. CDR3 in amino acids: CAISGGRRDVNTEAFF. CDR3 in DNA: TGTGCCATCAGTGGCGGCCGTCGGGATGTGAACACTGAAGCTTTCTTT.

V usage is TRBV5-1 and J usage is TRBJ2-5, with a possible D match to TRBD1 (6 bases). The CDR3 is 15 residues long. CDR1 and CDR2 from the germline V gene are SGHRS and YFSETQ. The V gene lost 4 bases and the J gene lost 1 base, with 14 bases spanning the gap. The CDR3 region is CASSRAGTPQETQYF. For the CDR3, the DNA is TGCGCCAGCAGCCGAGCCGGGACACCCCAAGAGACCCAGTACTTC.

The V gene is TRBV5-8, the J gene TRBJ1-1; 9 bases map to TRBD1. V lost 1 base to trimming and J lost 5 bases; unmatched junction nucleotides: 6. The CDR3 spans 15 residues. The germline V gene has CDR1 SGHTS and CDR2 YDEGEE. The CDR3 DNA follows: TGTGCCAGCAGCTTGAGGGGACAGGGAGGAACTGAAGCTTTCTTT. Its protein is CASSLRGQGGTEAFF.